One sample yielded the 5 T cell receptor beta chains listed below, sequenced in a study of response to subunit inactivated influenza vaccine. Using its own MiXCR run on the RT-PCR reads, TCRdb lists one record per CDR3 protein. The sample holds hundreds of thousands of distinct CDR3 sequences, about a fifth seen once. The sample here was PBMCs from blood, taken 4 to 6 days after vaccination. These receptors all come from a man in his forties or fifties who received an inactivated influenza vaccine.

The V gene is TRBV6-2 or TRBV6-3, the J gene TRBJ2-7; D is perhaps TRBD1 or TRBD2 (5 bases each). This CDR3 has 14 amino acids. Germline CDR1 MNHEY, CDR2 SVGEGT. Between the trimmed V and J ends, which lost 5 bases and 4 bases, there was a span of 15 bases. This CDR3 reads CASSTGDGKYEQYF. In DNA, the CDR3 is TGTGCCAGCAGTACCGGGGACGGGAAATACGAGCAGTACTTC.

This clonotype has ten or more counts. The CDR3 loop reads CASSSGTLSQPQHF. DNA for the CDR3: TGTGCCAGCAGTTCCGGGACACTCTCTCAGCCCCAGCATTTT. The genes are TRBV12-3 or TRBV12-4 and TRBJ1-5, with D perhaps TRBD1 (6 bases). The CDR3 consists of 14 residues. V lost 4 bases to trimming and J lost 6 bases, with 13 bases between them.

This clonotype was detected ten times or more. The rearrangement links TRBV4-2 to TRBJ2-1, with D uncertain. V was clipped by 4 bases and J by 0 bases, with 10 bases between them. CDR3 length equals 15 residues. The germline CDR1 and CDR2 sequences are LGHNA and YNFKEQ. The CDR3 coding sequence is TGTGCCAGCAGCCCCTCGCAGAGCTCCTACAATGAGCAGTTCTTC. Protein product: CASSPSQSSYNEQFF.

This clonotype was seen a few times. This chain joins TRBV14 and TRBJ2-2, with 8 bases that match TRBD1. The ends lost 3 bases at V and 5 bases at J; junction bases unmatched: 8. The CDR3 spans 16 residues. Germline V gene sequence: CDR1 SGHDN, CDR2 FVKESK. CDR3 in amino acids: CASSHGQGRGTGELFF. CDR3 nucleotide sequence: TGTGCCAGCAGCCACGGACAGGGCCGAGGGACCGGGGAGCTGTTTTTT.

This chain links TRBV2 with TRBJ2-7; 9 bases are a match to TRBD2. CDR3 size: 15 residues. The junction had 11 bases not matched to a gene; V was cut back by 6 bases and J by 5 bases. Germline V gene data show CDR1 as SNHLY and CDR2 as FYNNEI. DNA of the CDR3: TGTGCCAGCAGAGCCCCGAGCGGGAGGAACCACGAGCAGTACTTC. Translation gives CASRAPSGRNHEQYF.